The clone carrying this TCR beta chain was counted between two and nine times. The antigen remains unidentified. With molecular barcodes, quantitative 5'-RACE was used to make the TCR beta libraries. In TCRdb, the 5' RACE reads were re-called with MiXCR into one record per CDR3 protein. The table shows 350,000 to 400,000 distinct CDR3 sequences, with roughly 20% occurring only once. This record belongs to a study of CD8 T cells in ankylosing spondylitis. Study outcomes and limitations: Disease-linked clones were reportedly significantly enriched in matched ankylosing spondylitis synovial fluid. Prior work had noted some motif variants in reactive arthritis blood and synovial fluid. A TCR beta motif made of fewer than 10 highly homologous variants seemed typical of ankylosing spondylitis blood.

The germline V gene has CDR1 MNHNS and CDR2 SASEGT. V shed 2 bases, J shed 5 bases, and the junction held 6 bases outside the gene matches. The CDR3 covers 15 residues. The chain links TRBV6-1 to TRBJ2-1; 7 bases align to TRBD2. The sequence was obtained from a male donor with ankylosing spondylitis or in good health (not recorded which). Sequencing was carried out using blood, either unsorted or a sorted T cell fraction (not recorded which). The CDR3 DNA is TGTGCCAGCAGTGAAAGTCTAGCGGTTGACAATGAGCAGTTCTTC. Protein: CASSESLAVDNEQFF.